Listed here are 23 T cell receptor beta chains from one sample, sequenced in a study of T cell responses to AZD1222 COVID-19 vaccine. Clones were read by immunoSEQ multiplex PCR, and TCRdb kept only the in-frame ones, dropping some. Of approximately 150,000 clones listed, roughly 94% were seen once; the top ten hold under 6%. Material: peripheral blood, obtained 28 days after the second AZD1222 dose. Every receptor here comes from an adult who received the AZD1222 COVID-19 vaccine.

Note on this clone: Compared with germline, one end of the junction differs, possibly owing to a read error. The rearrangement joins TRBV19 to TRBJ2-1; D assignment may be TRBD1 or TRBD2 (5 bases each). The CDR3 runs to 12 residues. From germline, CDR1 is LNHDA and CDR2 SQIVND (reference sequence). In DNA form, the CDR3 reads TGTGCCAGTAGTTTACAGCGGTCACAGGTAGTCTTC. It yields the protein CASSLQRSQVVF.

The chain carries TRBV28 and TRBJ1-1, with a possible D match to TRBD1 (6 bases). Between the trimmed V and J ends, which lost 6 bases and 5 bases, there was a span of 16 bases. From germline, CDR1 is MDHEN and CDR2 SYDVKM. The CDR3 is made up of 14 amino acids. The CDR3 region has the DNA TGTGCCAGCAGCCGGCAGGGGAGGGGGACTGAAGCTTTCTTT. Translation gives CASSRQGRGTEAFF.

With regard to this clone: One junction end does not reproduce the germline sequence, and a read error may be involved. This chain joins TRBV7-2 and TRBJ2-6; 7 nucleotides match TRBD1. There are 16 residues in the CDR3. CDR1 and CDR2 from the germline V gene are SGHTA and FQGNSA. CDR3 sequence reads: CASSVLTGAGANVLAF. CDR3 sequence (DNA): TGTGCCAGCAGCGTACTTACAGGGGCTGGGGCCAACGTCCTGGCTTTC.

This CDR3 reads CASSLALDRVPGGYTF. The CDR3 DNA reads TGTGCCAGCAGCTTAGCTCTCGACAGGGTCCCCGGTGGCTACACCTTC. The V call is TRBV11-2, the J call TRBJ1-2; TRBD1 aligns across 7 bases. The J segment lost 7 bases and the V segment lost 1 base, leaving 12 bases of the junction unmatched. The CDR3 length is 16 residues. The germline gives CDR1 SGHAT, CDR2 FQNNGV.

The genes are TRBV7-8 and TRBJ1-5, with 9 bases that match TRBD1. The ends lost 1 base at V and 4 bases at J; junction bases unmatched: 2. CDR3 length: 15 amino acids. Germline CDR1 reads SGHVS; CDR2 reads FQNEAQ. CDR3: CASSLGTGVNQPQHF. The DNA for the CDR3 is TGTGCCAGCAGCTTAGGGACAGGGGTTAATCAGCCCCAGCATTTT.

V gene TRBV2 combines with J gene TRBJ2-3, with TRBD1 identical over 7 bases. V trimming: 1 base; J trimming: 4 bases; junction bases outside the gene matches: 5. The CDR3 contains 15 residues. CDR1 SNHLY and CDR2 FYNNEI come from the germline V gene. In DNA, the CDR3 is TGTGCCAGCAGTGAAGGGACAGGTGGCCCAGATACGCAGTATTTT. It codes for CASSEGTGGPDTQYF.

This clone was picked up one time. V is TRBV6-5 and J is TRBJ1-4; TRBD1 is a possible D gene (6 bases). V gave up 4 bases and J gave up 5 bases, with 17 bases separating them. The CDR3 is made up of 16 amino acids. The germline V gene encodes CDR1 MNHEY and CDR2 SVGAGI. The CDR3 loop is CASSSTTRGPNEKLFF. The CDR3 coding sequence is TGTGCCAGCAGTTCTACTACCAGGGGTCCCAATGAAAAACTGTTTTTT.

The V gene is TRBV28, the J gene TRBJ2-3; D not resolved. In germline, CDR1 is MDHEN, CDR2 SYDVKM. The CDR3 spans 13 residues. Trimming removed 3 bases from V and 12 bases from J, with 16 bases in between. CDR3 protein: CASSLSPAPAQYF. The DNA for the CDR3 is TGTGCCAGCAGTTTGTCCCCCGCCCCGGCCCAGTATTTT.

The rearrangement uses TRBV9 and TRBJ2-1; 12 nucleotides line up with TRBD2. CDR1 and CDR2 from the germline V gene are SGDLS and YYNGEE. CDR3 length equals 18 residues. J gave up 5 bases and V 3 bases, and 12 bases lay outside the gene matches. The CDR3 here is CASSGSGLAGFRDNEQFF. CDR3 in DNA: TGTGCCAGCAGCGGCTCGGGACTAGCGGGCTTCCGGGACAATGAGCAGTTCTTC. Based on the CDR3 plus reference TRBV9 and TRBJ2-1, the full variable domain is DSGVTQTPKHLITATGQRVTLRCSPRSGDLSVYWYQQSLDQGLQFLIQYYNGEERAKGNILERFSAQQFPDLHSELNLSSLELGDSALYFCASSGSGLAGFRDNEQFFGPGTRLTVL.

CDR3 residues: CATIRLGTYEQYF. CDR3 DNA: TGTGCCACCATCCGATTAGGGACCTACGAGCAGTACTTC. The chain is built from TRBV27 and TRBJ2-7; no definite D call. CDR1 is MNHEY and CDR2 is SMNVEV in the germline V gene (reference sequence). V shed 10 bases and J shed 2 bases, with 15 bases lying between them. The CDR3 covers 13 residues.

The chain couples TRBV19 to TRBJ1-4; D might be TRBD1 (6 bases). The CDR3 spans 14 residues. Germline loops: CDR1 LNHDA, CDR2 SQIVND (reference sequence). Trimming removed 6 bases at V and 6 bases at J, with 14 bases between. The DNA of the CDR3 is TGTGCCAGTAGACTTACAGGGTCGGATGAAAAACTGTTTTTT. As protein: CASRLTGSDEKLFF.

The chain joins TRBV11-3 to TRBJ2-1; possibly TRBD1 for D (6 bases). Germline assignment: CDR1 SGHNT and CDR2 YENEEA. Trimming removed 6 bases from V and 1 base from J, with 10 bases in between. The CDR3 consists of 14 residues. The CDR3 region has the DNA TGTGCCAGCAGTTTAACAGGGTCCTACAATGAGCAGTTCTTC. The encoded protein is CASSLTGSYNEQFF. Looking up the rest from reference TRBV11-3 and TRBJ2-1 gives the full variable domain: EAGVVQSPRYKIIEKKQPVAFWCNPISGHNTLYWYLQNLGQGPELLIRYENEEAVDDSQLPKDRFSAERLKGVDSTLKIQPAELGDSAVYLCASSLTGSYNEQFFGPGTRLTVL.

A note on this clone: The sample has other DNA sequences that encode this CDR3 too. V and J are TRBV5-4 and TRBJ2-7; D is undetermined. The length of the CDR3 is 13 residues. V was clipped by 4 bases and J by 1 base, with 9 bases between them. Germline-derived CDR1 and CDR2 are SGHNT and YYREEE (reference sequence). The CDR3 region is CASSRRGSYEQYF. The CDR3 DNA follows: TGTGCCAGCAGCCGCCGCGGATCCTACGAGCAGTACTTC.

This rearrangement joins TRBV27 to TRBJ2-5, with TRBD2 as a possible D gene (6 bases). The V and J ends lost 5 bases and 2 bases respectively, with 18 bases between them. CDR1 is MNHEY, CDR2 SMNVEV, per germline (reference sequence). The CDR3 covers 16 residues. The CDR3 DNA reads as TGTGCCAGCAGTCCCGGACGGCGGACTATTCAAGAGACCCAGTACTTC. Protein product: CASSPGRRTIQETQYF.

This clone was recorded once. The chain has TRBV9 and TRBJ2-6; possibly TRBD1 for D (6 bases). The CDR3 extends over 16 amino acids. Trimming took off 6 bases at V and 0 bases at J, with 13 bases between the two ends. Germline V gene lookup returns CDR1 SGDLS and CDR2 YYNGEE. CDR3 nucleotide sequence: TGTGCCAGCAATCGGGGACATAGCTCTGGGGCCAACGTCCTGACTTTC. Translating gives CASNRGHSSGANVLTF. Complete variable domain (other parts from reference TRBV9 and TRBJ2-6): DSGVTQTPKHLITATGQRVTLRCSPRSGDLSVYWYQQSLDQGLQFLIQYYNGEERAKGNILERFSAQQFPDLHSELNLSSLELGDSALYFCASNRGHSSGANVLTFGAGSRLTVL.

The chain couples TRBV12-5 to TRBJ2-5; D not certain. V was pared by 2 bases and J by 4 bases, with 11 bases between. This CDR3 is built from 14 residues. In germline, CDR1 is LGHNT, CDR2 FRNRAP. Here the CDR3 reads CASGLNLLGETQYF. The CDR3 nucleotides are TGTGCTAGTGGTTTGAACCTCTTGGGAGAGACCCAGTACTTC.

CDR3 bases: TGTGCCAGCAGCCCGGGCCCGGTAGTGTATTTT. Its protein product is CASSPGPVVYF. The J gene is TRBJ2-3, the V gene TRBV6-5; the D is unclear. The CDR3 has 11 residues. CDR1 and CDR2 from the germline V gene are MNHEY and SVGAGI. V lost 6 bases, J lost 14 bases, and 15 bases lay in between.

This rearrangement joins TRBV2 to TRBJ1-4; D is possibly TRBD1 (6 bases). The CDR3 loop spans 12 amino acids. The germline gives CDR1 SNHLY, CDR2 FYNNEI. The germline V and J ends were trimmed by 6 bases and 13 bases, with 15 bases remaining between them. The CDR3 loop reads CASRADRPGLFF. The DNA for the CDR3 is TGTGCCAGCAGAGCCGACAGGCCAGGACTGTTTTTT.

The V gene is TRBV5-1, the J gene TRBJ2-7; D is perhaps TRBD1 (6 bases). This CDR3 spans 15 amino acids. Germline lookup yields CDR1 SGHRS and CDR2 YFSETQ. V was cut by 1 base and J by 2 bases, with 13 bases left in between. CDR3 DNA: TGCGCCAGCAGCTTGTCAGGACAGTCAACCTACGAGCAGTACTTC. Translating it yields CASSLSGQSTYEQYF.

The chain joins TRBV4-2 to TRBJ2-1, with 9 bases fitting TRBD2. The CDR3 totals 16 residues. The germline V gene encodes CDR1 LGHNA and CDR2 YNFKEQ. V gave up 3 bases and J gave up 10 bases; unmatched junction bases: 13. This CDR3 is CASSHSGGSTLWEQFF. The CDR3 nucleotides are TGTGCCAGCAGCCATAGCGGGGGATCTACTCTATGGGAGCAGTTCTTC.

The chain is built from TRBV6-5 and TRBJ2-7; D assignment may be TRBD1 or TRBD2 (5 bases each). Trimming removed 2 bases at V and 6 bases at J, with 20 bases between. The V gene's germline CDR1 is MNHEY and CDR2 SVGAGI. This CDR3 comprises 16 residues. Written as DNA, the CDR3 is TGTGCCAGCAGTTACACCTCGGGTCAGGGAGACGGCGAGCAGTACTTC. This codes for CASSYTSGQGDGEQYF.

The chain is built from TRBV5-4 and TRBJ2-3, with D possibly TRBD2 on 6 matching bases. This CDR3 has 14 amino acids. Between the trimmed V and J ends, which lost 2 bases and 0 bases, there was a span of 7 bases. CDR1 SGHNT and CDR2 YYREEE come from the germline V gene (reference sequence). The CDR3 here is CASSFSGSTDTQYF. CDR3 in DNA: TGTGCCAGCAGCTTCAGCGGGAGCACAGATACGCAGTATTTT.

This rearrangement joins TRBV28 to TRBJ1-6; maybe TRBD1 (6 bases). CDR1 MDHEN and CDR2 SYDVKM come from the germline V gene. The ends were cut back, 5 bases at V and 11 bases at J, with 16 bases in the middle. This CDR3 is built from 14 residues. The CDR3 loop is CASSVQGLYTPLHF. The CDR3 nucleotides read TGTGCCAGCAGTGTACAGGGCCTTTATACACCCCTCCACTTT.